The 3 T cell receptor beta chains below come from one sample, sequenced in a study of blood T cell repertoires in COVID-19. Assay used: immunoSEQ multiplex PCR; TCRdb lists only in-frame clones, some missing. The table shows 300,000 to 350,000 clones, with around 92% occurring only once. Sequenced input: PBMCs or T cells enriched from blood (not recorded which). The receptors originated from a woman aged 25 to 39 who had recovered from COVID-19.

The chain is built from TRBV5-6 and TRBJ2-1; tentative D call: TRBD2 (5 bases). V was pared by 6 bases and J by 2 bases, with 9 bases between. This CDR3 has 13 residues. Germline lookup yields CDR1 SGHDT and CDR2 YYEEEE. CDR3 region: CASMSGTYNEQFF. CDR3 in DNA: TGTGCCAGCATGTCGGGGACCTACAATGAGCAGTTCTTC.

The V call is TRBV5-1, the J call TRBJ1-3; no clear D gene. Trimming took 0 bases from V and 1 from J, leaving 8 bases between them. CDR1 is SGHRS, CDR2 YFSETQ, per germline. There are 15 residues in the CDR3. The CDR3 coding sequence is TGCGCCAGCAGCTTGGCGGCCGGGTCTGGAAACACCATATATTTT. Translating it yields CASSLAAGSGNTIYF.

J is TRBJ2-7 and V is TRBV7-2; 10 nucleotides match TRBD2. The V gene's germline CDR1 is SGHTA and CDR2 FQGNSA. CDR3 length: 15 residues. Trimming took 5 bases from V and 4 from J; bases not matched to a gene: 8. The DNA of the CDR3 is TGTGCCAGCAGCGGAGGACTAGCGGCTACATACGAGCAGTACTTC. Amino acids: CASSGGLAATYEQYF.